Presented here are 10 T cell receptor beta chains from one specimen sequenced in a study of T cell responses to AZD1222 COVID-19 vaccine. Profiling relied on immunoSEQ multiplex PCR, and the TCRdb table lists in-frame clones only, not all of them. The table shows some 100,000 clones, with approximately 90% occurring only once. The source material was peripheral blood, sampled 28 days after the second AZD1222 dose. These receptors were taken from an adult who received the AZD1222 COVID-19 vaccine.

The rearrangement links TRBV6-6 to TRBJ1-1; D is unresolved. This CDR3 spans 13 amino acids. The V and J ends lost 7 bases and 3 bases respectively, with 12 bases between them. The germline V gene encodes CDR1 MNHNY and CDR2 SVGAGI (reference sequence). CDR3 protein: CASTSGQDTEAFF. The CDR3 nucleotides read TGTGCCAGCACCTCCGGGCAGGACACTGAAGCTTTCTTT.

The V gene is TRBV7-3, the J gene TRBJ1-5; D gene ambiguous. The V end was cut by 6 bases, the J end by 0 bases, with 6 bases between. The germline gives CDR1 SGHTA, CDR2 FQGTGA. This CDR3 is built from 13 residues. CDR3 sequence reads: CASSPGSNQPQHF. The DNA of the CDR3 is TGTGCCAGCAGTCCCGGTAGCAATCAGCCCCAGCATTTT.

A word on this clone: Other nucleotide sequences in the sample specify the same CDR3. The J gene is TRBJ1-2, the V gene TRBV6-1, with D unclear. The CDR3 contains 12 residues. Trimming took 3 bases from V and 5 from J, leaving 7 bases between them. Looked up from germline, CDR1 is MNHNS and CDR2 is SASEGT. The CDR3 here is CASSESGYGYTF. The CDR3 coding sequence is TGTGCCAGCAGTGAGTCGGGGTATGGCTACACCTTC.

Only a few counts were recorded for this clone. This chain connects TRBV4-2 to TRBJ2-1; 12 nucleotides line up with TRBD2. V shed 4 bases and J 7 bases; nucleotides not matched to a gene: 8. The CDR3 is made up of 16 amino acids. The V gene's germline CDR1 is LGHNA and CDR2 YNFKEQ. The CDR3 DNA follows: TGTGCCAGCAGCCCCTGGACTAGCGGGACGGGAAATGAGCAGTTCTTC. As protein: CASSPWTSGTGNEQFF.

The CDR3 loop is CAIRTGRDEAFF. For the CDR3, the DNA is TGTGCCATTCGGACAGGGAGGGACGAAGCTTTCTTT. The chain combines TRBV10-3 with TRBJ1-1; 8 nucleotides match TRBD1. CDR3 length: 12 residues. J was trimmed by 8 bases and V by 9 bases; bases with no gene match: 8. Germline CDR1 ENHRY, CDR2 SYGVKD.

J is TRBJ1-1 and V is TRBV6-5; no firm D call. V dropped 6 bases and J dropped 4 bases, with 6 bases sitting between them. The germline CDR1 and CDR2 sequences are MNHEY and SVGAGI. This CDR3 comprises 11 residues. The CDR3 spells CASSFGTEAFF. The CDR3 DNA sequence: TGTGCCAGCAGCTTCGGCACTGAAGCTTTCTTT.

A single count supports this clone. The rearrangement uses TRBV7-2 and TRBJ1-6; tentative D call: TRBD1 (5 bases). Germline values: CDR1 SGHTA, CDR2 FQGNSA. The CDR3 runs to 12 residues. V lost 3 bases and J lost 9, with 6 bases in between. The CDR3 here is CASSFTGSPLHF. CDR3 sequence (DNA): TGTGCCAGCAGCTTTACAGGTTCACCCCTCCACTTT.

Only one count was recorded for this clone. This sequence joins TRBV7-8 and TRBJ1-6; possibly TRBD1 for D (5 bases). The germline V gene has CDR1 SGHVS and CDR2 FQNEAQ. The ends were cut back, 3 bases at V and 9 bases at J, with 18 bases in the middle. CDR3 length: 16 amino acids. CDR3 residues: CASSLMGPGTSSPLHF. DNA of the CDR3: TGTGCCAGCAGCTTGATGGGACCGGGCACGTCTTCACCCCTCCACTTT. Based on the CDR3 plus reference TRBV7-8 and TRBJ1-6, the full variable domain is GAGVSQSPRYKVAKRGQDVALRCDPISGHVSLFWYQQALGQGPEFLTYFQNEAQLDKSGLPSDRFFAERPEGSVSTLKIQRTQQEDSAVYLCASSLMGPGTSSPLHFGNGTRLTVT.

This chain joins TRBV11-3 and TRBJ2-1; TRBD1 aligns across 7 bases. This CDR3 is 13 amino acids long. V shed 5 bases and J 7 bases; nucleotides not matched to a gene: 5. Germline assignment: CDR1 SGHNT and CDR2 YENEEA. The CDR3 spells CASSPGQLNEQFF. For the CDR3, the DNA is TGTGCCAGCAGCCCGGGACAGCTAAATGAGCAGTTCTTC. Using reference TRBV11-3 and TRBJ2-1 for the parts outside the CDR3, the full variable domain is EAGVVQSPRYKIIEKKQPVAFWCNPISGHNTLYWYLQNLGQGPELLIRYENEEAVDDSQLPKDRFSAERLKGVDSTLKIQPAELGDSAVYLCASSPGQLNEQFFGPGTRLTVL.

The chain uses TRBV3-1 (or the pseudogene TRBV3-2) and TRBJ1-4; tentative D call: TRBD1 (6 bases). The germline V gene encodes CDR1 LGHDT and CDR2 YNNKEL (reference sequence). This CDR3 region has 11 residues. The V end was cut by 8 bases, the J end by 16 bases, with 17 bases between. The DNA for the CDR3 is TGTGCCAGCCAGAGAGAGGGGACAAGGTTTTTT. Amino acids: CASQREGTRFF.